This T cell receptor beta chain was identified during a study of blood T cells in healthy people across ages. The CDR3 length is 14 residues. Germline V gene data show CDR1 as MNHEY and CDR2 as SVGEGT. Primed by a sample-barcoded 5' primer and a J-beta primer mix, a second PCR proceeded for about 7 to 11 cycles. TCRdb reprocessed the 5' RACE reads with MiXCR, giving one entry per CDR3 protein. The table lists hundreds of thousands of distinct CDR3 sequences, 20% to 25% of them singletons. This clonotype was counted a few times. J is TRBJ2-5 and V is TRBV6-2 or TRBV6-3; 9 bases match TRBD1. TRBJ2-7 matches the DNA end more closely, so the J call is doubtful. This clonotype was sampled from a man between 65 and 79 years old in good health. Source material: blood. CDR3 coding DNA: TGTGCCAGCAGTTATGACAGGGGGAACTACGAGCAGTACTTC. Protein sequence: CASSYDRGNYEQYF.